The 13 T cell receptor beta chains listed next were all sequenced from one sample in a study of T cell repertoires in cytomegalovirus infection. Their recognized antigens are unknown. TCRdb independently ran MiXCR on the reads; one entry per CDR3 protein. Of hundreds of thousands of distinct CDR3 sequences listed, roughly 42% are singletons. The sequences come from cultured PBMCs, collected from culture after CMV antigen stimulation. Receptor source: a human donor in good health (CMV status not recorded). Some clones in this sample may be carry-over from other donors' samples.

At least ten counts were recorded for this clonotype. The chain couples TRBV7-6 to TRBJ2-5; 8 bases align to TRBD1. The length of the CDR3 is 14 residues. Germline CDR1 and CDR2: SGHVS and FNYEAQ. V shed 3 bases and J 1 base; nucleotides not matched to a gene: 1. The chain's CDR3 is CASSLGTGQETQYF. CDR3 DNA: TGTGCCAGCAGCTTGGGGACAGGCCAAGAGACCCAGTACTTC.

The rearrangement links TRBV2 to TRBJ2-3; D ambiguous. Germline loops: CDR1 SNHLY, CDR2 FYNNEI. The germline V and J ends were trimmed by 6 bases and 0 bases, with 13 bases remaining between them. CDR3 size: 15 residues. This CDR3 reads CASSELIPSTDTQYF. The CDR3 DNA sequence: TGTGCCAGCAGCGAACTCATCCCTAGCACAGATACGCAGTATTTT.

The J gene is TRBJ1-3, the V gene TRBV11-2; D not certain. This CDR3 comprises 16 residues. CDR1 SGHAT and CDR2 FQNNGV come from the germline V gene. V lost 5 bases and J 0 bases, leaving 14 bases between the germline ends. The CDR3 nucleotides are TGTGCCAGCAGCCTCGCGCAGGCCTACTCTGGAAACACCATATATTTT. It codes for CASSLAQAYSGNTIYF.

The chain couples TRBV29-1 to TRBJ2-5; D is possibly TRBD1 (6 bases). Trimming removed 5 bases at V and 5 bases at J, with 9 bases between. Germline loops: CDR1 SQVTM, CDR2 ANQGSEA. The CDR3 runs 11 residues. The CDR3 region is CSVYRVETQYF. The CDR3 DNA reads TGCAGCGTTTACAGGGTGGAGACCCAGTACTTC.

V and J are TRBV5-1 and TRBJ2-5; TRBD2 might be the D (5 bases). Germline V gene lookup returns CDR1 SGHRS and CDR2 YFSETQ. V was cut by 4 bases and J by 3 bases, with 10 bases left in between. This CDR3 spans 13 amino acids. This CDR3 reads CASSTDGKETQYF. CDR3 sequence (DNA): TGCGCCAGCAGCACGGACGGGAAAGAGACCCAGTACTTC.

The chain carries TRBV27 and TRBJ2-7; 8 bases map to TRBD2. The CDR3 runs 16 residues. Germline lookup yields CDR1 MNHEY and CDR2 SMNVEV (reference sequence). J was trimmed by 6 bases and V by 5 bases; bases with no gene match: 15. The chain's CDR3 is CASSTPGVAGLGEQYF. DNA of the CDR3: TGTGCCAGCAGTACCCCCGGGGTAGCGGGGCTGGGCGAGCAGTACTTC.

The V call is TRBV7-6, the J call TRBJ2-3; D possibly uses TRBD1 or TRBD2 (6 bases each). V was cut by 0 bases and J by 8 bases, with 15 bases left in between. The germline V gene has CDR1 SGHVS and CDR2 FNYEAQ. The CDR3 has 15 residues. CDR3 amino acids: CASSLAGGAVSTQYF. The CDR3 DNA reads TGTGCCAGCAGCTTAGCCGGGGGCGCTGTGAGTACGCAGTATTTT.

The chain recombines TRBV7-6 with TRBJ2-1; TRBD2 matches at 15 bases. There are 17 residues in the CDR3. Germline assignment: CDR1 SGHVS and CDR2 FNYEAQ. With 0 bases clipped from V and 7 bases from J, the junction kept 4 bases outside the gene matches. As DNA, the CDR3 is TGTGCCAGCAGCTTAGCGCGGGGGACTAGCGGGGGGAATGAGCAGTTCTTC. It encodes CASSLARGTSGGNEQFF.

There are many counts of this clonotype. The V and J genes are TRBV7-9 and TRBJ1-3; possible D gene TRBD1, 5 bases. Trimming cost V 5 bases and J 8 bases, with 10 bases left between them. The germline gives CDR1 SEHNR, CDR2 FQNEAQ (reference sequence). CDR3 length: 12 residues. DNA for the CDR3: TGTGCCAGCAGCCACACGGGGGACACCATATATTTT. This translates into CASSHTGDTIYF.

The chain's CDR3 is CASSLESVAGELFF. CDR3 DNA sequence: TGCGCCAGCAGCTTGGAGAGTGTGGCCGGGGAGCTGTTTTTT. The rearrangement joins TRBV5-1 to TRBJ2-2; D unresolved. The germline CDR1 and CDR2 sequences are SGHRS and YFSETQ. CDR3 length equals 14 residues. Trimming stripped 0 bases from V and 6 bases from J, with 9 bases between.

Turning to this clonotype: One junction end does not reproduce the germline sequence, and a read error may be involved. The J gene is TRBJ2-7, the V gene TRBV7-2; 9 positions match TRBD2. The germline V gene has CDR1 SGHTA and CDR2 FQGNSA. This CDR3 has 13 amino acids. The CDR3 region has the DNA TGTGCCAGCAGCCAGGCCGGCGGGAGGGCCCGGCACTTC. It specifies CASSQAGGRARHF. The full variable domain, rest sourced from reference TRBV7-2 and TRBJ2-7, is GAGVSQSPSNKVTEKGKDVELRCDPISGHTALYWYRQSLGQGLEFLIYFQGNSAPDKSGLPSDRFSAERTGGSVSTLTIQRTQQEDSAVYLCASSQAGGRARHFGPGTRLTVT.

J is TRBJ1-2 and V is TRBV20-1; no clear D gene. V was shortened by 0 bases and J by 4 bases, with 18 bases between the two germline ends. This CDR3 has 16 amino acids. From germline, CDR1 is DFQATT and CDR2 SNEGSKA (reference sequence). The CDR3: CSARDPDRDPIYGYTF. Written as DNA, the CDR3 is TGCAGTGCTAGAGACCCGGACCGAGACCCGATCTATGGCTACACCTTC.

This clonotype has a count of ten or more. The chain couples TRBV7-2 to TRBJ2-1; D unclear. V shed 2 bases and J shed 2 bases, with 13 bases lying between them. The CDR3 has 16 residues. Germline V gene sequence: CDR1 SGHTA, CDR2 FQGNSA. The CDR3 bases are TGTGCCAGCAGCTTACGGGCAGACCCAACCTACAATGAGCAGTTCTTC. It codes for CASSLRADPTYNEQFF. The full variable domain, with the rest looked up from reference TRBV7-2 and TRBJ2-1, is GAGVSQSPSNKVTEKGKDVELRCDPISGHTALYWYRQSLGQGLEFLIYFQGNSAPDKSGLPSDRFSAERTGGSVSTLTIQRTQQEDSAVYLCASSLRADPTYNEQFFGPGTRLTVL.